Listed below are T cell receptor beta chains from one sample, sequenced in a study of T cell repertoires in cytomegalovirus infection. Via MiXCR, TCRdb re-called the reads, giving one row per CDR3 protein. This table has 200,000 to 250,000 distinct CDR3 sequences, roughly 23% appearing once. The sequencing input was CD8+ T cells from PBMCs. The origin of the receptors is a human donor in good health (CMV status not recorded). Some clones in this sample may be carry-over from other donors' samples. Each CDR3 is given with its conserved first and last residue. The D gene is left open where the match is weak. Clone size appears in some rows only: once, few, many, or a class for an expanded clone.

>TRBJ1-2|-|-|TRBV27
TGTGCCAGCAGTCCTCTCCAGGGCAGGGAAGATGGCTACACCTTC
CASSPLQGREDGYTF
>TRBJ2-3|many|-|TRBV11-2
TGTGCCAGCAGCTTAGGTTTTGGGGAGTGGGATACGCAGTATTTT
CASSLGFGEWDTQYF
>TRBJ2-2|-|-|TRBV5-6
TGTGCCAGCAGCTTGGGAGACGGTATGCTGTTTTTT
CASSLGDGMLFF
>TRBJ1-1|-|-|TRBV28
TGTGCCAGCAGTTTACGGGGGGTTAAGAACACTGAAGCTTTCTTT
CASSLRGVKNTEAFF
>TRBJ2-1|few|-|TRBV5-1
TGCGCCAGCAGCTTAGACGTGTGGTACAATGAGCAGTTCTTC
CASSLDVWYNEQFF
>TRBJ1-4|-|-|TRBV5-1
TGCGCCAGCAGCTTACAGTCAACGACGATGCGTTTTGAACAACTGTTTTTT
CASSLQSTTMRFEQLFF
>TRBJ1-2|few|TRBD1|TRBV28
TGTGCCAGCAGTTTCAGGGGGCGTCGGGGCTACACCTTC
CASSFRGRRGYTF
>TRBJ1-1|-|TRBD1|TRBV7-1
TGTGCCAGCAACATCCCGTCCCGGGACAGGGGAACGGACACTGAAGCTTTCTTT
CASNIPSRDRGTDTEAFF
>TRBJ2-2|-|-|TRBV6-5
TGTGCCAGCAGTTATTACAGGGTAACCGGGGAGCTGTTTTTT
CASSYYRVTGELFF
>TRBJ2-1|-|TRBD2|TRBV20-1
TGCAGTGCTAGAGCGTCTAGCGGGGGGGTAGGTAATGAGCAGTTCTTC
CSARASSGGVGNEQFF
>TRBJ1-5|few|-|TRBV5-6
TGTGCCAGCAGCTCGGCACAGGGCGACCAGCCCCAGCATTTT
CASSSAQGDQPQHF
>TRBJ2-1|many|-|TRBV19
TGTGCCAGTAGTGAAGGCGGGGCTAATGAGCAGTTCTTC
CASSEGGANEQFF
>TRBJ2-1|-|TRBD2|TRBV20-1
TGCAGTGCAACCGGGACTAGCGGGGAAAGCTCCTACAATGAGCAGTTCTTC
CSATGTSGESSYNEQFF
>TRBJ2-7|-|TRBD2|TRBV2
TGTGCCAGCGTTGGGACTAGCGGGTCCTACGAGCAGTACTTC
CASVGTSGSYEQYF
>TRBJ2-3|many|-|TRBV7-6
TGTGCCAGCAGCTCAAGGGACACAGATACGCAGTATTTT
CASSSRDTDTQYF
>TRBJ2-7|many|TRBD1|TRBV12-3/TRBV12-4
TGTGCCAGCAGTTTAGCGGACAGGGACGGCGAGCAGTACTTC
CASSLADRDGEQYF
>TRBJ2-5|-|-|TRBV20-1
TGCAGTGCTAACCCGGAGGGGGAGGAGACCCAGTACTTC
CSANPEGEETQYF
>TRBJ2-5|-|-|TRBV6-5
TGTGCCAGCAGTTACTCGATAGGACAAGGAGAGACCCAGTACTTC
CASSYSIGQGETQYF
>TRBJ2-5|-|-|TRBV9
TGTGCCAGCAACTCTAACGGAGCCCAAGAGACCCAGTACTTC
CASNSNGAQETQYF
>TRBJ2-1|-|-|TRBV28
TGTGCCAGTGCTACTCCGGACCGGATCCGATACAATGAGCAGTTCTTC
CASATPDRIRYNEQFF
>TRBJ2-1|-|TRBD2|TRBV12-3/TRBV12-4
TGTGCCAGCAGTGCCCCGGGGGGGGCTTGGAATGAGCAGTTCTTC
CASSAPGGAWNEQFF
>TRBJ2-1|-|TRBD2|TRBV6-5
TGTGCCAGCGGACTAGCGGAATACAATGAGCAGTTCTTC
CASGLAEYNEQFF
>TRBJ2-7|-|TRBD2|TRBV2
TGTGCCAGCAGTGATGGGCGGGGGGGCTTCGACGAGCAGTACTTC
CASSDGRGGFDEQYF
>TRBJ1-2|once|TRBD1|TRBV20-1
TGCAGTGCCTCCGGGACAGTAATTTATGGCTACACCTTC
CSASGTVIYGYTF
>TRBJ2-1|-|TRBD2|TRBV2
TGTGCCAGCAGTGAGAGGGCGGGGGGGCACAATGAGCAGTTCTTC
CASSERAGGHNEQFF